This T cell receptor (beta chain) originates from a study of early T cells in non-severe SARS-CoV-2 infection. Study context: Unsorted whole blood bulk RNA was sequenced, with unpaired chains.

Separate cDNA molecules each had unique molecular identifiers attached to them. TCRdb ran MiXCR on the 5' RACE reads and lists one entry per CDR3 protein. The sample records 23,000 or so distinct CDR3 sequences, 5.3% being singletons. On this clonotype: What it binds is not known.

Study-level points and caveats: Anti-spike CD8 responses were favored in VDJdb matching, and private and CD4 specificities were missed.

The specimen sequenced was whole blood. The TCR comes from an adult who was a healthcare worker with PCR-confirmed SARS-CoV-2 infection or an uninfected control (not recorded which).

The CDR3 sequence is CASSPLKGHRNYEQYF. The CDR3 nucleotides read TGTGCCAGCAGTCCTCTTAAGGGACACAGGAACTACGAGCAGTACTTC. The chain is built from TRBV28 and TRBJ2-7; D possibly corresponds to TRBD1 (6 bases). V lost 5 bases to trimming and J lost 3 bases, with 20 bases between them. Per the germline V gene, CDR1 is MDHEN and CDR2 is SYDVKM. This CDR3 spans 16 amino acids.